These T cell receptor beta chains were read from a single sample in a study of blood T cell repertoires in COVID-19. Generated by immunoSEQ multiplex PCR, the TCRdb table keeps only in-frame clones and is missing some. This sample yields some 80,000 clones, of which about 73% are seen a single time; just over 35% belongs to the top ten. The specimen sequenced was peripheral blood. The receptors shown here come from a man between 60 and 75 years old with COVID-19, enrolled during active disease. Both conserved end residues are part of each CDR3. Each record gives: J gene, D gene, clone size, V gene, CDR3 DNA, CDR3 protein. The D gene is left open where the match is weak. For some rows the clone size is stated as once, few or many, or as a class when expanded; others skip it.

TRBJ2-7 | TRBD1 | - | TRBV2 | TGTGCCACCTTGGGACAGGGCTCCTACGAGCAGTACTTC | CATLGQGSYEQYF
TRBJ1-5 | TRBD1 | - | TRBV12-3/TRBV12-4 | TGTGCCAGCAGTGAGGGACAGGGAAGGCCCCAGCATTTT | CASSEGQGRPQHF
TRBJ2-3 | - | - | TRBV2 | TGTGCCAGCAGTCCAGATTCATACGATACGCAGTATTTT | CASSPDSYDTQYF
TRBJ1-1 | - | - | TRBV4-2 | TGTGCCAGCAGCCAAAGGGACACCACGAACACTGAAGCTTTCTTT | CASSQRDTTNTEAFF
TRBJ1-5 | TRBD1 | - | TRBV6-5 | TGTGCCAGCAGACGCGACAGGGACTCCAATCAGCCCCAGCATTTT | CASRRDRDSNQPQHF
TRBJ1-4 | TRBD1 | once | TRBV3-1/TRBV3-2 | TGTGCCAGCAGCGGGGGACAGGGGAGCGAAAAACTGTTTTTT | CASSGGQGSEKLFF
TRBJ2-3 | TRBD2 | - | TRBV30 | TGTGCCTGGAGTAGGGATAGCGGGAAGGATACGCAGTATTTT | CAWSRDSGKDTQYF
TRBJ2-1 | TRBD2 | - | TRBV5-6 | TGTGCCAGCAGCCCCGGTCCGGGGGGCAATGAGCAGTTCTTC | CASSPGPGGNEQFF
TRBJ2-7 | TRBD1 | - | TRBV12-3/TRBV12-4 | TGTGCCAGCACTCCAGGGGGTGGCGAGCAGTACTTC | CASTPGGGEQYF
TRBJ1-1 | - | - | TRBV19 | TGTGCCAGTAGTGAGGTATGGGAGACTGAAGCTTTCTTT | CASSEVWETEAFF
TRBJ1-2 | - | few | TRBV7-9 | TGTGCCAGCAGTATCAGCTCGGGGTTTGGCTATGGCTACACCTTC | CASSISSGFGYGYTF
TRBJ2-1 | - | - | TRBV11-3 | TGTGCCAGCAGCTTAGATTGGAGCGGCGGAGAGCAGTTCTTC | CASSLDWSGGEQFF
TRBJ1-2 | TRBD1 | once | TRBV27 | TGTGCCAGCAGTTTAAGGCCCACAGGGGGCGTAGCTAACTATGGCTACACCTTC | CASSLRPTGGVANYGYTF
TRBJ2-1 | - | - | TRBV5-4 | TGTGCCAGCAGCTCGATGAAGGGGGACATTGAGCAGTTCTTC | CASSSMKGDIEQFF
TRBJ1-2 | - | - | TRBV10-2 | TGCGCCAGCAGGCAGGACAGCTATGGCTACACCTTC | CASRQDSYGYTF
TRBJ2-5 | TRBD2 | - | TRBV5-1 | TGCGCCAGCAGCGTGACTAGCGGGGCCCAAGAGACCCAGTACTTC | CASSVTSGAQETQYF
TRBJ2-7 | TRBD2 | - | TRBV15 | TGTGCCACCAGCAGAGCCAGGACTAGCGGGGGTCTTGAGCAGTACTTC | CATSRARTSGGLEQYF
TRBJ1-1 | - | - | TRBV10-3 | TGTGCCATCAGTGGGGTACAGATGAACACTGAAGCTTTCTTT | CAISGVQMNTEAFF
TRBJ2-5 | - | - | TRBV9 | TGTGCCAGCAGCGGGTACGGGGGGCCCCAAGAGACCCAGTACTTC | CASSGYGGPQETQYF
TRBJ2-7 | - | - | TRBV7-9 | TGTGCCAGCAGCTTCGCAGGGCCGCACGAGCAGTACTTC | CASSFAGPHEQYF
TRBJ1-1 | - | - | TRBV18 | TGTGCCAGCTCGACACCGCTTAACACTGAAGCTTTCTTT | CASSTPLNTEAFF